Following are 17 T cell receptor beta chains from one sample sequenced in a study of blood T cells in healthy people across ages (dated by TCRdb to between 2014 and 2016). Library construction relied on 5' RACE. Instrument on record: Illumina HiSeq 2500. A second PCR of about 6 to 11 cycles was run with a J-beta primer mix and a sample-barcoded 5' primer. TCRdb trimmed public reads at Q25 via fastp, called clones via MiXCR and kept in-frame beta chains. Rows with a matching CDR3 protein are joined into one entry that keeps the most common DNA and genes. The sample profile shows 1.5 million or so distinct CDR3 sequences; around 42% of them were found once. The ten largest clones represent under 8% of the sample. Sample: blood. These receptors were obtained from a young woman in good health.

In its sample, this clonotype was seen once. The CDR3 nucleotides are TGTGCCAGCAGCCAAGGGAATAGCGGGGGCTACAATGAGCAGTACTTC. It is translated as CASSQGNSGGYNEQYF. This chain links TRBV3-1 with TRBJ2-7; TRBD2 matches at 9 bases. The J segment lost 7 bases and the V segment lost 1 base, leaving 11 bases of the junction unmatched. CDR3 size: 16 residues. CDR1 and CDR2 (germline): LGHDT, YNNKEL (reference sequence).

V is TRBV11-2 and J is TRBJ1-2, with D uncertain. This CDR3 spans 14 amino acids. Germline CDR1 is SGHAT and CDR2 is FQNNGV. Trimming removed 2 bases from V and 0 bases from J, with 7 bases in between. CDR3 sequence reads: CASSLFRTNYGYTF. The CDR3 coding sequence is TGTGCCAGCAGCTTATTTCGGACTAACTATGGCTACACCTTC.

This chain links TRBV7-9 with TRBJ1-2; a possible D gene is TRBD1 (5 bases). The CDR3 loop spans 12 amino acids. V dropped 1 base and J dropped 13 bases, with 13 bases sitting between them. Looked up from germline, CDR1 is SEHNR and CDR2 is FQNEAQ (reference sequence). The CDR3 spells CASSLGWGAATF. In nucleotides, the CDR3 is TGTGCCAGCAGCTTAGGTTGGGGCGCTGCCACCTTC.

The J gene is TRBJ1-2, the V gene TRBV18; tentatively, D is TRBD1 (5 bases). The CDR3 consists of 17 residues. The germline CDR1 and CDR2 sequences are KGHSH and LQKENI. Deletions cut 4 bases from V and 1 base from J, with 19 bases between. The CDR3 nucleotides read TGTGCCAGCTCACGCTCCCGGACACCTACACTTAACTATGGCTACACCTTC. It translates to CASSRSRTPTLNYGYTF.

This chain uses TRBV14 with TRBJ2-5, with a tentative D call TRBD1 (6 bases). Per the germline V gene, CDR1 is SGHDN and CDR2 is FVKESK. The CDR3 consists of 13 residues. Trimming removed 1 base at V and 5 bases at J, with 8 bases between. The CDR3 sequence: CASSQAGAETQYF. The CDR3 DNA reads TGTGCCAGCAGCCAAGCAGGGGCGGAGACCCAGTACTTC.

This chain connects TRBV20-1 to TRBJ1-2, with 8 positions matching TRBD1. The CDR3 spans 12 residues. J gave up 7 bases and V 3 bases, and 4 bases lay outside the gene matches. Germline loops: CDR1 DFQATT, CDR2 SNEGSKA (reference sequence). In DNA, the CDR3 is TGCAGTGCTAGTTCTCAGGGGGCTGGCTACACCTTC. This gives the protein CSASSQGAGYTF.

The rearrangement joins TRBV28 to TRBJ1-5, with D possibly TRBD1 on 6 matching bases. Germline V CDR1 and CDR2: MDHEN, SYDVKM. The CDR3 is made up of 15 amino acids. Trimming stripped 2 bases from V and 6 bases from J, with 14 bases between. In DNA, the CDR3 is TGTGCCAGCAGTTTAATAGGGCCGGGGGCTCAGCCCCAGCATTTT. Amino acid sequence: CASSLIGPGAQPQHF. Full variable domain (missing parts from reference TRBV28 and TRBJ1-5): DVKVTQSSRYLVKRTGEKVFLECVQDMDHENMFWYRQDPGLGLRLIYFSYDVKMKEKGDIPEGYSVSREKKERFSLILESASTNQTSMYLCASSLIGPGAQPQHFGDGTRLSIL.

The rearrangement joins TRBV2 to TRBJ1-1; D not certain. The CDR3 extends over 13 amino acids. Trimming took 6 bases from V and 1 from J, leaving 9 bases between them. From germline, CDR1 is SNHLY and CDR2 FYNNEI. CDR3 nucleotide sequence: TGTGCCAGCAGCGCGGATTCGAACACTGAAGCTTTCTTT. It is translated as CASSADSNTEAFF.

This clonotype was observed a few times. This chain connects TRBV12-3 or TRBV12-4 to TRBJ1-1; no reliable D call. Deletions cut 2 bases from V and 5 bases from J, with 12 bases between. The CDR3 contains 14 residues. CDR3: CASSLLAMGTEAFF. The CDR3 region has the DNA TGTGCCAGCAGTTTACTCGCGATGGGGACTGAAGCTTTCTTT.

The J gene is TRBJ2-7, the V gene TRBV5-1; no clear D. The ends were cut back, 7 bases at V and 2 bases at J, with 10 bases in the middle. Germline V gene lookup returns CDR1 SGHRS and CDR2 YFSETQ. CDR3 length: 12 amino acids. Here the CDR3 reads CASLFITYEQYF. The CDR3 DNA reads TGCGCCAGCCTATTTATTACCTACGAGCAGTACTTC. Supplemented by reference TRBV5-1 and TRBJ2-7, the full variable domain reads KAGVTQTPRYLIKTRGQQVTLSCSPISGHRSVSWYQQTPGQGLQFLFEYFSETQRNKGNFPGRFSGRQFSNSRSEMNVSTLELGDSALYLCASLFITYEQYFGPGTRLTVT.

V and J are TRBV6-5 and TRBJ2-3; D may be TRBD1 (6 bases). The V gene's germline CDR1 is MNHEY and CDR2 SVGAGI. The CDR3 runs 14 residues. V was clipped by 11 bases and J by 4 bases, with 19 bases between them. This CDR3 is CACKIQGSPDTQYF. The CDR3 region has the DNA TGTGCCTGCAAAATACAGGGTTCCCCAGATACGCAGTATTTT.

The chain recombines TRBV6-5 with TRBJ2-7; D may be TRBD2 (5 bases). V was clipped by 6 bases and J by 0 bases, with 15 bases between them. This CDR3 region has 15 residues. Germline V gene lookup returns CDR1 MNHEY and CDR2 SVGAGI. The DNA for the CDR3 is TGTGCCAGCAGGGATCCTCGGGGAAGCTCCTACGAGCAGTACTTC. Its protein is CASRDPRGSSYEQYF.

Only a few counts were recorded for this clonotype. The genes are TRBV11-2 and TRBJ2-7; D uncertain. The ends were cut back, 1 base at V and 3 bases at J, with 7 bases in the middle. Germline CDR1 is SGHAT and CDR2 is FQNNGV. The CDR3 is 13 amino acids. CDR3 residues: CASSLAQNYEQYF. As DNA, the CDR3 is TGTGCCAGCAGCTTAGCACAGAACTACGAGCAGTACTTC.

The chain's CDR3 is CASSPQTGQFEQYF. In DNA form, the CDR3 reads TGTGCCAGCAGCCCGCAAACGGGACAGTTCGAGCAGTACTTC. V usage is TRBV7-9 and J usage is TRBJ2-7; 7 nucleotides agree with TRBD1. Germline V gene data show CDR1 as SEHNR and CDR2 as FQNEAQ (reference sequence). The CDR3 runs to 14 residues. V gave up 5 bases and J gave up 6 bases; unmatched junction bases: 10. The whole variable domain, filled in from reference TRBV7-9 and TRBJ2-7, reads DTGVSQNPRHKITKRGQNVTFRCDPISEHNRLYWYRQTLGQGPEFLTYFQNEAQLEKSRLLSDRFSAERPKGSFSTLEIQRTEQGDSAMYLCASSPQTGQFEQYFGPGTRLTVT.

This clonotype has more than one count but fewer than ten. The rearrangement uses TRBV6-5 and TRBJ2-1, with TRBD2 matching over 11 bases. Germline assignment: CDR1 MNHEY and CDR2 SVGAGI. V lost 0 bases to trimming and J lost 3 bases; unmatched junction nucleotides: 7. This CDR3 has 18 residues. CDR3 coding DNA: TGTGCCAGCAGTTACTCGATGGCTAGCGGGAGGAACTACAATGAGCAGTTCTTC. Its protein product is CASSYSMASGRNYNEQFF.

This clonotype was detected a few times. The V gene is TRBV20-1, the J gene TRBJ1-5; TRBD1 matches 7 bases. Losses at the gene ends were 6 bases for V and 1 base for J; bases not matched to a gene: 6. Germline V gene data show CDR1 as DFQATT and CDR2 as SNEGSKA (reference sequence). This CDR3 spans 14 amino acids. CDR3 coding DNA: TGCAGTGCGCCGACAGGGCTGAGCAATCAGCCCCAGCATTTT. Protein sequence: CSAPTGLSNQPQHF.

This chain uses TRBV14 with TRBJ2-2, with 7 bases identical to TRBD2. CDR3 length equals 15 residues. J was trimmed by 4 bases and V by 4 bases; bases with no gene match: 6. Germline CDR1 reads SGHDN; CDR2 reads FVKESK. The CDR3 nucleotides are TGTGCCAGCAGCCCGATTGGGGGGGTCACCGGGGAGCTGTTTTTT. Translation: CASSPIGGVTGELFF.